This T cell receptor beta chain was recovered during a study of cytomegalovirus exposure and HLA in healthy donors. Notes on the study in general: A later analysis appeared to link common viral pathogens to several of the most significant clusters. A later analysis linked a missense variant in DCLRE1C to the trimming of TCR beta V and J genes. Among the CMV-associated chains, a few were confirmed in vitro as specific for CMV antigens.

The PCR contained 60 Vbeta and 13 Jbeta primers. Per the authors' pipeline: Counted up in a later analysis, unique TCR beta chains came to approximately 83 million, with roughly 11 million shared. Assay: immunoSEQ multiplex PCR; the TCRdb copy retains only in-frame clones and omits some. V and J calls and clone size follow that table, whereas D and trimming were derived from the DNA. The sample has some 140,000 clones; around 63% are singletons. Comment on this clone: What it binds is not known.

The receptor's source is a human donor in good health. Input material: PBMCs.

CDR3: CASSTGTLSDTQYF. Written as DNA, the CDR3 is TGTGCCAGCAGCACCGGGACTCTGAGCGATACGCAGTATTTT. The chain combines TRBV5-4 with TRBJ2-3, with D tentatively TRBD2 (6 bases). Deletions cut 4 bases from V and 6 bases from J, with 15 bases between. This CDR3 has 14 amino acids. Per the germline V gene, CDR1 is SGHNT and CDR2 is YYREEE (reference sequence).